This TCR beta chain comes out of a study of shared clonotypes between healthy human individuals. Study summary: The cohort had a couple of women and three men, ages 18 to 49.

Measured with immunoSEQ multiplex PCR; TCRdb has only the in-frame clones, and not every one. The table lists 2 million to 2.5 million clones, under 95% of them singletons, with around 0.4% in the top ten. Overall study findings and caveats: Rarefaction indicated that sorted-subset sequencing remained incomplete although depth was large.

Per germline, CDR1 SQVTM and CDR2 ANQGSEA. J was trimmed by 5 bases and V by 2 bases; bases with no gene match: 5. This CDR3 comprises 13 residues. On this clone itself: Antigen specificity is unknown.

Donors, healthy HIV-negative adults, lacked recent acute infections or vaccinations. The receptor's source is a man between 18 and 29 years old in good health. Some clones in this sample may be carry-over from other donors' samples. This chain links TRBV29-1 with TRBJ2-5; 7 nucleotides agree with TRBD1. The sequencing sample was made of naive CD4+ T cells from PBMCs. The subset: CD45RA+ positively selected. The DNA of the CDR3 is TGCAGCGTTGAAAGGGGGCGGTGGGAGACCCAGTACTTC. Translating it yields CSVERGRWETQYF.